Included here is one T cell receptor (beta chain) sequence, with context. The data are from a study of blood T cell repertoires in COVID-19. Profiled with immunoSEQ multiplex PCR; TCRdb holds only in-frame clones, not every one. The profile shows approximately 80,000 clones, around 81% of them singletons. The CDR3 contains 14 residues. Per the germline V gene, CDR1 is LGHDT and CDR2 is YNNKEL (reference sequence). Trimming removed 7 bases at V and 2 bases at J, with 13 bases between. This chain uses TRBV3-1 (or the pseudogene TRBV3-2) with TRBJ2-3; D perhaps matches TRBD2 (5 bases). The sample comprised peripheral blood. This receptor was taken from an elderly man with acute or convalescent COVID-19. The CDR3 bases are TGTGCCAGCATGCCGGGATTGAACACAGATACGCAGTATTTT. It yields the protein CASMPGLNTDTQYF.